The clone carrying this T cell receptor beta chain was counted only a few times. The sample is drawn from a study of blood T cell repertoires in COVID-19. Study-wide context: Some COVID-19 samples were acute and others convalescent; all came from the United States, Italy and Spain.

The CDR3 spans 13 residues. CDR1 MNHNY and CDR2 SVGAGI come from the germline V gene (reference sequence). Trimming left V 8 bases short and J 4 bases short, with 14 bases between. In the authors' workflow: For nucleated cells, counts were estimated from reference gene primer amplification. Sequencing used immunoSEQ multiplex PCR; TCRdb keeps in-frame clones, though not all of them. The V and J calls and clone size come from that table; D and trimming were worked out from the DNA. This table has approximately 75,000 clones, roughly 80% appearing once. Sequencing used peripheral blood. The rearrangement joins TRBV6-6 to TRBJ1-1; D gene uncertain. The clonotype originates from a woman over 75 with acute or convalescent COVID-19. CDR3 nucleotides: TGTGCCAGCCTCCGAAACGGTGGCACTGAAGCTTTCTTT. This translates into CASLRNGGTEAFF.